This is a list of T cell receptor beta chains from one sample in a study of T cells in Graves' hyperthyroidism and ophthalmopathy. One entry per CDR3 protein, called by TCRdb with MiXCR from the multiplex PCR reads. In the table there are about 560,000 distinct CDR3 sequences, over 15% of which are singletons. Source material: blood. The receptors derive from a woman aged 18-29 years with Graves' hyperthyroidism. The CDR3 runs from the conserved cysteine through the conserved F or W. The D gene is left open where the match is weak. Clone size, where shown, is once, few, many, or a class for clones that have expanded.

j_call | v_call | clone_size | d_call | cdr3_nt | cdr3_aa
TRBJ2-6 | TRBV12-3/TRBV12-4 | few | - | TGTGCCAGCAGTACAACAGTCGCTGGGGCCAACGTCCTGACTTTC | CASSTTVAGANVLTF
TRBJ2-4 | TRBV6-5 | - | - | TGTGCCAGCAGTTACGGACGGGAAGTTCAGTACTTC | CASSYGREVQYF
TRBJ2-7 | TRBV12-3/TRBV12-4 | - | - | TGTGCCAGCAGTTTAGCGAGGCGGGCCTACGAGCAGTACTTC | CASSLARRAYEQYF
TRBJ2-4 | TRBV11-2 | many | - | TGTGCCAGCAGCTTAGGGCGGGGGCCCAAAAACATTCAGTACTTC | CASSLGRGPKNIQYF
TRBJ2-4 | TRBV24-1 | few | TRBD1 | TGTGCCACCAGTGACGCCGGGACAGGGGGCAAAAACATTCAGTACTTC | CATSDAGTGGKNIQYF
TRBJ2-7 | TRBV27 | - | TRBD1 | TGTGCCAGCCTGGGACAGACGTCGAACGAGCAGTACTTC | CASLGQTSNEQYF
TRBJ2-7 | TRBV20-1 | many | - | TGCAGTGGAAAGAGTAATAATTACGAGCAGTACTTC | CSGKSNNYEQYF
TRBJ1-1 | TRBV7-4 | - | - | TGTGCCAGCAGCTTAAGGGGGTTCGGTGAAGCTTTCTTT | CASSLRGFGEAFF
TRBJ2-2 | TRBV6-2/TRBV6-3 | - | TRBD2 | TGTGCCAGCAGTTTTATAGCGGGAGTGACCGGGGAGCTGTTTTTT | CASSFIAGVTGELFF
TRBJ2-2 | TRBV5-1 | - | - | TGCGCCAGCAGCCCGCAGATAACCACCGGGGAGCTGTTTTTT | CASSPQITTGELFF
TRBJ1-1 | TRBV28 | many | - | TGTGCCAGCACCCCCGCCTTTAGAAGCACTGAAGCTTTCTTT | CASTPAFRSTEAFF
TRBJ2-3 | TRBV19 | few | - | TGTGCCAGTAGTGTTCAGGGATCGGATACGCAGTATTTT | CASSVQGSDTQYF
TRBJ1-4 | TRBV29-1 | - | - | TGCAGCGTTGGAGAGACAGCGAATGAAAAACTGTTTTTT | CSVGETANEKLFF
TRBJ1-2 | TRBV5-5 | many | - | TGTGCCAGCAGCTTGGGGGGTGTGAGGCGAAACTATGGCTACACCTTC | CASSLGGVRRNYGYTF
TRBJ2-3 | TRBV20-1 | few | - | TGCAGTGCCCCAGACCGGAGCACAGATACGCAGTATTTT | CSAPDRSTDTQYF
TRBJ2-4 | TRBV7-2 | many | - | TGTGCCAGCAGCTTAGAGTTGGGGGATTGGGACATTCAGTACTTC | CASSLELGDWDIQYF
TRBJ1-2 | TRBV18 | - | TRBD1 | TGTGCCAGCTCACCACTGGGACAGGCGATAGCTAACTATGGCTACACCTTC | CASSPLGQAIANYGYTF
TRBJ2-1 | TRBV5-1 | - | TRBD2 | TGCGCCAGCAGCCGACTAGCGGGAGGACCCAATGAGCAGTTCTTC | CASSRLAGGPNEQFF
TRBJ1-3 | TRBV7-9 | few | - | TGTGCCAGCAGCTTAGCGCGAGGAAACACCATATATTTT | CASSLARGNTIYF
TRBJ1-3 | TRBV6-5 | many | - | TGTGCCAGCAGTTACGAGGGGAGTCCCTCTGGAAACACCATATATTTT | CASSYEGSPSGNTIYF
TRBJ2-5 | TRBV28 | - | TRBD1 | TGTGCCAGCAACCTGGACAGGAGAAAGACCCAGTACTTC | CASNLDRRKTQYF
TRBJ2-2 | TRBV5-5 | many | - | TGTGCCAGCAGCTTTGAGGGCCTAATCACCGGGGAGCTGTTTTTT | CASSFEGLITGELFF
TRBJ2-6 | TRBV12-3/TRBV12-4 | - | - | TGTGCCAGCAGGAAAGACCTAGACGGGATATCTCTGGGGGCCAACGTCCTGACTTTC | CASRKDLDGISLGANVLTF
TRBJ1-6 | TRBV9 | few | TRBD1 | TGTGCCAGCAGCCATGGGACAGATAATTCACCCCTCCACTTT | CASSHGTDNSPLHF
TRBJ2-2 | TRBV11-2 | - | TRBD1 | TGTGCCAGCAGCTTAGGTCGTCCGGGACAGCTGAACACCGGGGAGCTGTTTTTT | CASSLGRPGQLNTGELFF
TRBJ2-1 | TRBV11-2 | many | TRBD2 | TGTGCCAGCAGCGGACTAGCGGGAGGTGGTGAGCAGTTCTTC | CASSGLAGGGEQFF
TRBJ1-5 | TRBV20-1 | - | - | TGCAGTGCTAGAGCGGAACAGCCGGGCAATCAGCCCCAGCATTTT | CSARAEQPGNQPQHF
TRBJ2-3 | TRBV5-1 | many | - | TGCGCCAGCAGCTTTCAACCAGATACGCAGTATTTT | CASSFQPDTQYF
TRBJ2-1 | TRBV7-9 | few | TRBD1 | TGTGCCAGCAGCCCCACCCTGGACAGGGGAAATGAGCAGTTCTTC | CASSPTLDRGNEQFF
TRBJ1-2 | TRBV5-1 | few | - | TGCGCCAGCAGCTTGATCGTGGGTACTCGCTACACCTTC | CASSLIVGTRYTF
TRBJ2-1 | TRBV7-9 | - | TRBD2 | TGTGCCAGCAGCTCAAGCGGGGGGGGCTACAATGAGCAGTTCTTC | CASSSSGGGYNEQFF
TRBJ2-1 | TRBV12-3/TRBV12-4 | many | - | TGTGCCAGCAGTCGACGTCGGGGGAGCTCCTACAATGAGCAGTTCTTC | CASSRRRGSSYNEQFF
TRBJ1-2 | TRBV5-1 | many | - | TGCGCCAGCAGCCCTTGGGCTCAAAGCAACTATGGCTACACCTTC | CASSPWAQSNYGYTF
TRBJ2-7 | TRBV28 | - | - | TGTGCCAGTAGTCACCGGGACGAATACGAGCAGTACTTC | CASSHRDEYEQYF
TRBJ1-1 | TRBV28 | few | TRBD1 | TGTGCCAGCACCTTAACAGGGGCCACTGAAGCTTTCTTT | CASTLTGATEAFF
TRBJ2-7 | TRBV7-9 | many | TRBD2 | TGTGCCAGCAGCTCCTGGCGACTAGCGGGTAGGGGCGAGCAGTACTTC | CASSSWRLAGRGEQYF
TRBJ1-2 | TRBV14 | - | TRBD1 | TGTGCCAGCAGGAACGGACAGGGGTTATTTAACTATGGCTACACCTTC | CASRNGQGLFNYGYTF
TRBJ1-4 | TRBV5-1 | many | TRBD1 | TGCGCCAGCAGCTGGGACAGACTTAATGAAAAACTGTTTTTT | CASSWDRLNEKLFF
TRBJ1-6 | TRBV20-1 | few | - | TGCAGTGCTAGAGATCCTAGGGGAGGAGGTAATTCACCCCTCCACTTT | CSARDPRGGGNSPLHF
TRBJ2-2 | TRBV6-5 | few | - | TGTGCCAGCAGTTACTCGAGGACACAGAACACCGGGGAGCTGTTTTTT | CASSYSRTQNTGELFF
TRBJ1-1 | TRBV20-1 | few | - | TGCAGTGCTACCTGGGGGATGAACACTGAAGCTTTCTTT | CSATWGMNTEAFF
TRBJ1-4 | TRBV7-2 | few | - | TGTGCCAGCAGCTTTGGGGGAATGGGGGAAAAACTGTTTTTT | CASSFGGMGEKLFF